This record concerns one T cell receptor beta chain sequence. Reverse transcription used about 0.45 to 1 ug RNA and random hexamers. Coverage of TCR beta CDR3 amplification by immunoSEQ multiplex PCR extended to 54 Vbeta and 13 Jbeta. TCRdb re-called the immunoSEQ multiplex PCR reads with MiXCR, one entry per CDR3 protein. The table lists roughly 250,000 distinct CDR3 sequences, 90% to 96% of them singletons, with approximately 0.094% in the top ten. The authors carried out high-throughput sequencing of TCR beta. They applied it to CD8+ and CD4+ T cells obtained from blood. The data were obtained in a study of CD8 T cells in Susac syndrome. This TCR was recovered from a human donor with Susac syndrome. Sequencing was performed on CD4+ T cells from PBMCs.

This chain's CDR3 is CATSAPGLAGGRTGELFF. The CDR3 region has the DNA TGTGCCACCAGTGCCCCGGGACTAGCGGGAGGTCGCACCGGGGAGCTGTTTTTT. The V and J genes are TRBV24-1 and TRBJ2-2, with 15 nucleotides matching TRBD2. The V gene's germline CDR1 is KGHDR and CDR2 SFDVKD. CDR3 length equals 18 residues. The J segment lost 4 bases and the V segment lost 5 bases, leaving 7 bases of the junction unmatched.